The T cell receptor (beta chain) described here comes from a study of cytomegalovirus exposure and HLA in healthy donors. Study-level results: A list of about 180 TCR beta chains associated with cytomegalovirus was given.

In germline, CDR1 is MNHEY, CDR2 SMNVEV (reference sequence). Unmatched junction bases numbered 2, after V lost 2 bases and J lost 2 bases. CDR3 length: 14 amino acids. For this clone: Its antigen remains unidentified.

The PCR contained 60 Vbeta and 13 Jbeta primers. Sequenced by immunoSEQ multiplex PCR; TCRdb stores in-frame clones only, minus some. This sample carries about 240,000 clones, about 80% of them seen once, and the ten largest clones take around 8.6%. J is TRBJ2-7 and V is TRBV27; 8 bases are shared with TRBD2. This sequence originates from a woman aged 60 to 75 in good health and CMV-seropositive. The sequencing input was PBMCs. The CDR3 nucleotides read TGTGCCAGCAGTTTACTCGGGAGGGCCTACGAGCAGTACTTC. Translated, it gives CASSLLGRAYEQYF.